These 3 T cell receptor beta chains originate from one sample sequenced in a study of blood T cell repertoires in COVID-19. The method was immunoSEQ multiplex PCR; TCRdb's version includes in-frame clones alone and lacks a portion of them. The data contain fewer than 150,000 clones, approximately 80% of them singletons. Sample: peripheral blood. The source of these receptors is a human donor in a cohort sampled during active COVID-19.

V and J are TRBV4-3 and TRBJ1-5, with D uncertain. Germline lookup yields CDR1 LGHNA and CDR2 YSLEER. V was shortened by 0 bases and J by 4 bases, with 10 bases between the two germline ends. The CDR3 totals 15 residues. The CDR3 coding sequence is TGCGCCAGCAGCCAAGATTCAGGTAGGAATCAGCCCCAGCATTTT. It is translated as CASSQDSGRNQPQHF.

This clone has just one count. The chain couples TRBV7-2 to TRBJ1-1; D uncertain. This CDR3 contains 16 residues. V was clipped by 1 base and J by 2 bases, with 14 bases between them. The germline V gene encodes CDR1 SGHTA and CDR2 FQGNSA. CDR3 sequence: CASSLDSPHPNTEAFF. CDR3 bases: TGTGCCAGCAGCTTAGATAGTCCCCACCCCAACACTGAAGCTTTCTTT.

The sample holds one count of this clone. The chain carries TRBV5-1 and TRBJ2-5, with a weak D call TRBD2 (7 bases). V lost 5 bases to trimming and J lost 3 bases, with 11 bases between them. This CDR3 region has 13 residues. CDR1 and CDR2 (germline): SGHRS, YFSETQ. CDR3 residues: CASRGGVEETQYF. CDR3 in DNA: TGCGCCAGCAGAGGGGGGGTTGAAGAGACCCAGTACTTC.